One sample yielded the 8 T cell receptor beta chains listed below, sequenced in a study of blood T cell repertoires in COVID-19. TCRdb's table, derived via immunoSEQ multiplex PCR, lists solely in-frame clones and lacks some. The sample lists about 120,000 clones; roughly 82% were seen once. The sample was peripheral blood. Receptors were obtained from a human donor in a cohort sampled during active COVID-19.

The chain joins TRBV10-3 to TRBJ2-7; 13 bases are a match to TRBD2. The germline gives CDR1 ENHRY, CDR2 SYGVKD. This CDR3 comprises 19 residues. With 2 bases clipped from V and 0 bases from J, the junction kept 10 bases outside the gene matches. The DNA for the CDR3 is TGTGCCATCAGTGAGCGGAACGCGGGACTAGCGGGGAGCTCCTACGAGCAGTACTTC. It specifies CAISERNAGLAGSSYEQYF.

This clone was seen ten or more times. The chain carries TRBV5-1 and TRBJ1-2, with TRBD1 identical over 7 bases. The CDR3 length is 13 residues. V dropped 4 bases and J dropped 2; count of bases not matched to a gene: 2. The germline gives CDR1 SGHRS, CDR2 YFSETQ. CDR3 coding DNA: TGCGCCAGCAGCCCGGACAGGAACTATGGCTACACCTTC. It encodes CASSPDRNYGYTF.

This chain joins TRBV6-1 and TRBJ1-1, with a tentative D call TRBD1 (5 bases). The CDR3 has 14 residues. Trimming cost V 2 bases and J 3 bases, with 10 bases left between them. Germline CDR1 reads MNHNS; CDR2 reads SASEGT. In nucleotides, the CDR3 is TGTGCCAGCAGTGAATTGGGAGGGGACACTGAAGCTTTCTTT. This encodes CASSELGGDTEAFF.

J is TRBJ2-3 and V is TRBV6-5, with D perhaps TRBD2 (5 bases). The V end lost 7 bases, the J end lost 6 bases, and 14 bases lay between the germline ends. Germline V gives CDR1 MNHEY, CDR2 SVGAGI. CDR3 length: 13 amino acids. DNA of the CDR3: TGTGCCAGCACCAATGACTATGGGGATACGCAGTATTTT. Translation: CASTNDYGDTQYF.

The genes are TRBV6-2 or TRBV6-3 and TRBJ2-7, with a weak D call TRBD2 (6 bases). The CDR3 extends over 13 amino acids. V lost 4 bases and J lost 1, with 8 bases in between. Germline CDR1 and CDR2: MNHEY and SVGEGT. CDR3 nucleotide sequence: TGTGCCAGCAGTTGGGACTTATCCTACGAGCAGTACTTC. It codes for CASSWDLSYEQYF.

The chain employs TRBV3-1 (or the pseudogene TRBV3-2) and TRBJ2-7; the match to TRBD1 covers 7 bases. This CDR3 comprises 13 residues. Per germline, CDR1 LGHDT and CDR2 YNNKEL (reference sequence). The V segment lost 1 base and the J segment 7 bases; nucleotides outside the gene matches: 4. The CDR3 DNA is TGTGCCAGCAGCCAAGGACAGGGTCGAGAGCAGTACTTC. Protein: CASSQGQGREQYF.

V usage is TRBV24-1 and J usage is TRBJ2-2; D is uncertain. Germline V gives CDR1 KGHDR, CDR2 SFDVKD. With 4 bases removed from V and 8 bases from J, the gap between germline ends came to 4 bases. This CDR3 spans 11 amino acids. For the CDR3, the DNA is TGTGCCACCAGTGAATCGGGGGAGCTGTTTTTT. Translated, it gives CATSESGELFF.

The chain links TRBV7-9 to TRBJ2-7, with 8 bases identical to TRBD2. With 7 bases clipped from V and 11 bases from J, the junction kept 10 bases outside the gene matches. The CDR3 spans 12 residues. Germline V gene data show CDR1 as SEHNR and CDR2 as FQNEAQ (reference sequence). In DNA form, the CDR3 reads TGTGCCAGCAACCAGTTGGGCGGGAGGAAGTACTTC. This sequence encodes CASNQLGGRKYF.